The entry that follows covers one T cell receptor (beta chain) sequence. These data belong to a study of shared clonotypes between healthy human individuals. Whole-study context: Donor composition was a couple of women and a few men, aged 18 to 49.

Source study methods: In the immunoSEQ data, sequences were junction-only and lacked quality scores, so filtering differed. Here immunoSEQ multiplex PCR was the method, and the copy in TCRdb shows in-frame clones only, minus some. The D gene and trimming were derived from the DNA, and the V and J assignments and clone size from that table. Here the sample spans approximately 460,000 clones, approximately 80% being singletons. The donor cohort consisted entirely of Caucasian adults residing in Nashville, Tennessee. The unsorted samples had around 86 million PBMCs used for genomic DNA. Germline V gene data show CDR1 as WNHNN and CDR2 as SYGVQD (reference sequence). CDR3 length equals 14 residues. Trimming cost V 6 bases and J 0 bases, with 10 bases left between them.

The sequenced material came from PBMCs. The clonotype originates from a woman in her thirties or forties in good health. Some clones in this sample may be carry-over from other donors' samples. The V and J genes are TRBV10-1 and TRBJ2-3; a possible D gene is TRBD1 (5 bases). CDR3 in DNA: TGCGCCAGCAGCCGACAGCTTAGCACAGATACGCAGTATTTT. Translating gives CASSRQLSTDTQYF.